A selection of T cell receptor beta chains follows, all from one sample in a study of memory CD4+ T cells and cytomegalovirus serostatus. Method: immunoSEQ multiplex PCR; TCRdb's copy keeps in-frame clones and lacks some. The repertoire includes 70,000 or so clones, roughly 80% of them detected once, and just over 2.5% sits in the top ten. What was sequenced was memory CD4+ T cells from blood. Source of these receptors: an adult in good health and CMV-seropositive. Both conserved end residues are part of each CDR3. The D gene is left open where the match is weak. Size tells how often a clone was seen (once, few, many) or the class of an expanded clone, and some rows leave it out.

>.|TRBJ1-2|.|TRBV19
TGTGCCAGTAGTATAGGGGTTGACCCTACAATCGCTAACTATGGCTACACCTTC
CASSIGVDPTIANYGYTF
>.|TRBJ1-6|.|TRBV5-5
TGTGCCAGCAGCTATTACCCGGGGCAGGGCAATAATTCACCCCTCCACTTT
CASSYYPGQGNNSPLHF
>.|TRBJ2-7|.|TRBV20-1
TGCAGTGCTAGCTATAGTTCCGAGCAGTACTTC
CSASYSSEQYF
>.|TRBJ2-5|.|TRBV25-1
TGTGCCAGCAGTGAGACGGGGATAGCCAGGAGACCTCCCTACTTC
CASSETGIARRPPYF
>.|TRBJ2-1|.|TRBV9
TGTGCCAGCAGCGTTAGGGGTCGCAATGAGCAGTTCTTC
CASSVRGRNEQFF
>TRBD2|TRBJ2-1|.|TRBV27
TGTGCCAACCCTCCGACTAGCGGGTGGAGATGGGAGCAGTTCTTC
CANPPTSGWRWEQFF
>.|TRBJ1-2|.|TRBV6-1
TGTGCCAGCAGTGACTGGACCTATGGCTACACCTTC
CASSDWTYGYTF
>TRBD2|TRBJ2-5|.|TRBV11-2
TGTGCCAGCCTCGGTGGACTAGCGGGAGCCGAGGGGGAGACCCAGTACTTC
CASLGGLAGAEGETQYF
>.|TRBJ2-3|.|TRBV11-3
TGTGCCAGCAGCTCCCCTGGGTACTACACAGATACGCAGTATTTT
CASSSPGYYTDTQYF
>.|TRBJ2-5|few|TRBV29-1
TGCAGCGTTGGGGCAGGGGTCCAAGAGACCCAGTACTTC
CSVGAGVQETQYF
>TRBD1|TRBJ1-6|once|TRBV7-6
TGTGCCAGCAGCCCTGAATTAGGGACAGCTAATTCACCCCTCCACTTT
CASSPELGTANSPLHF
>.|TRBJ2-6|.|TRBV27
TGTGCCAGCAGTTTCTCTGGGGCCAACGTCCTGACTTTC
CASSFSGANVLTF
>.|TRBJ1-1|few|TRBV14
TGTGCCAGCAGCCGCGATAGGGGGTCTGAAGCTTTCTTT
CASSRDRGSEAFF
>.|TRBJ2-5|once|TRBV27
TGTGCCAGCAGTTTATCCGACCTGGCCGGGACCCAGTACTTC
CASSLSDLAGTQYF
>TRBD1|TRBJ1-2|.|TRBV10-3
TGTGCCATCAGCGACAGGGGGGGCGGTACATATGGCTACACCTTC
CAISDRGGGTYGYTF
>TRBD2|TRBJ2-5|.|TRBV7-7
TGTGCTAGCAGCTTAGGGAGAGGCGGGGGACAAGAGACCCAGTACTTC
CASSLGRGGGQETQYF
>TRBD2|TRBJ2-1|.|TRBV7-2
TGTGCCAGCAGCTCGTCTAGCGGGGGCTCCTACAATGAGCAGTTCTTC
CASSSSSGGSYNEQFF
>.|TRBJ1-2|.|TRBV19
TGTGCCAGTAGTACAAAGGCAGGAGGCTACACCTTC
CASSTKAGGYTF
>TRBD1|TRBJ1-2|.|TRBV4-3
TGCGCCAGCAGCCAAGAGTCTGGCAGGGGGAATGGCTACACCTTC
CASSQESGRGNGYTF
>.|TRBJ1-4|.|TRBV28
TGTGCCAGCAGTTTACGGGATGAAAAACTGTTTTTT
CASSLRDEKLFF
>.|TRBJ1-4|.|TRBV28
TGTGCCAGCAGCCTTCAAACCCCAGGGTGGAATGAAAAACTGTTTTTT
CASSLQTPGWNEKLFF
>TRBD1|TRBJ2-7|.|TRBV5-1
TGCGCCAGCGCCGGGACAGCTAGTGGGTCCTACGAGCAGTACTTC
CASAGTASGSYEQYF
>.|TRBJ1-5|.|TRBV12-2
TGTGCAAGTCGCTTAGGGACGGGCCTAAGCAGGAATGAAAGCAATCAGCCCCAGCATTTT
CASRLGTGLSRNESNQPQHF
>TRBD2|TRBJ2-1|.|TRBV2
TGTGCCAGCAGAGGTAACCGGGACTACGACAATGAGCAGTTCTTC
CASRGNRDYDNEQFF
>.|TRBJ2-3|.|TRBV7-9
TGTGCCAGCAGCTCCGGGGGCACTAGCACAGATACGCAGTATTTT
CASSSGGTSTDTQYF
>.|TRBJ1-1|.|TRBV29-1
TGCAGCGCAGACGGTGGTGAGGGTTGGACTGAAGCTTTCTTT
CSADGGEGWTEAFF
>.|TRBJ1-4|.|TRBV7-2
TGTGCCAGCAGCTTTCGGCAGGGGAATGAAAAACTGTTTTTT
CASSFRQGNEKLFF
>.|TRBJ2-2|.|TRBV27
TGTGCCAGCAGTCGGACGTTCCCGCGGAACACCGGGGAGCTGTTTTTT
CASSRTFPRNTGELFF